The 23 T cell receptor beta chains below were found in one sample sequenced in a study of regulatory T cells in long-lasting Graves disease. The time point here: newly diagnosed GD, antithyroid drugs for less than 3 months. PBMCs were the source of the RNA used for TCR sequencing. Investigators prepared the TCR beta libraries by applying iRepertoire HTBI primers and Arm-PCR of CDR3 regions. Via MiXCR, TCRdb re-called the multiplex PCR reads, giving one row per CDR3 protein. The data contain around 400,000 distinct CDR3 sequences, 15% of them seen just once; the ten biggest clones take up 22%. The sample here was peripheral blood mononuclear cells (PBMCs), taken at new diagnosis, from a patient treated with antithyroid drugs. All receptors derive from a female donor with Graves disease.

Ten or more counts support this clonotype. The DNA for the CDR3 is TGTGCCAGCACCTATTACCCAGGGGCCCCGCGAGTTAGAGATGGCTACACCTTC. This translates into CASTYYPGAPRVRDGYTF. The V and J genes are TRBV6-1 and TRBJ1-2; the D gene is possibly TRBD1 (6 bases). This CDR3 is built from 18 residues. Trimming took 7 bases from V and 6 from J, leaving 30 bases between them. CDR1 and CDR2 (germline): MNHNS, SASEGT.

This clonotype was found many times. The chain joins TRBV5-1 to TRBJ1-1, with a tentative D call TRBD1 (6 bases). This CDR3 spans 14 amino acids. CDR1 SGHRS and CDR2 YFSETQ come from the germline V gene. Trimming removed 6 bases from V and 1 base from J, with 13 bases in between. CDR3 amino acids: CASTVDRTNTEAFF. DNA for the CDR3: TGCGCCAGCACCGTAGACAGGACGAACACTGAAGCTTTCTTT.

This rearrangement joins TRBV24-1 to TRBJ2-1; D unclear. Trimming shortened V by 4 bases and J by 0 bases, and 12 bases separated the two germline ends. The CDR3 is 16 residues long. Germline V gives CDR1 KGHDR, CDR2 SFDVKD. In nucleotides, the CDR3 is TGTGCCACCAGTGACCATACCGGGCGCTCCTACAATGAGCAGTTCTTC. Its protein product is CATSDHTGRSYNEQFF.

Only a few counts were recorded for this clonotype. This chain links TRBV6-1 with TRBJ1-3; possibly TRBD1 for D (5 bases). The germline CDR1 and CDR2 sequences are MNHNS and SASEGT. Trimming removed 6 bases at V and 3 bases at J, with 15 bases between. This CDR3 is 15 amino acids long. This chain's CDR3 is CASSDDRENGNTIYF. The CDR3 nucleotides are TGTGCCAGCAGCGACGACAGAGAGAATGGAAACACCATATATTTT.

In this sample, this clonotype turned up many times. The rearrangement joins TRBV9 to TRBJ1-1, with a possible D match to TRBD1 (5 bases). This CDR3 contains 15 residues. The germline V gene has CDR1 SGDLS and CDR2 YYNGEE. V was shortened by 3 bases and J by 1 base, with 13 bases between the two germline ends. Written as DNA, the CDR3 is TGTGCCAGCAGCGAGCCGGGACCCCCGAACACTGAAGCTTTCTTT. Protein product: CASSEPGPPNTEAFF.

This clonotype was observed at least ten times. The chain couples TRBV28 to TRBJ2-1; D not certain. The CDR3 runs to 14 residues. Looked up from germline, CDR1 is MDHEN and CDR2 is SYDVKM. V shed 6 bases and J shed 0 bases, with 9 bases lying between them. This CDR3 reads CASRRLLSYNEQFF. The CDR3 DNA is TGTGCCAGCAGGAGGCTCCTCTCCTACAATGAGCAGTTCTTC. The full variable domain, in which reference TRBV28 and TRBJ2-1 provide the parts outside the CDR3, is DVKVTQSSRYLVKRTGEKVFLECVQDMDHENMFWYRQDPGLGLRLIYFSYDVKMKEKGDIPEGYSVSREKKERFSLILESASTNQTSMYLCASRRLLSYNEQFFGPGTRLTVL.

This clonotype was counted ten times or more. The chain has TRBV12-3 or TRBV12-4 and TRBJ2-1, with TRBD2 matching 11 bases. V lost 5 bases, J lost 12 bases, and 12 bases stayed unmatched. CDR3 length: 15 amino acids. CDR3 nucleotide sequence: TGTGCCAGCAGTCAAGCCGGGACTAGCGGCTCTGGGCAGTTCTTC. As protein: CASSQAGTSGSGQFF.

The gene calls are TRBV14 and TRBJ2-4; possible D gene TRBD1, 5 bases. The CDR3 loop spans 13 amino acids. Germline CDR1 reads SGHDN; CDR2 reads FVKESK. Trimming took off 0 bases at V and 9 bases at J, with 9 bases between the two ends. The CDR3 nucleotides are TGTGCCAGCAGCCAAGATAGGGGAACCATTCAGTACTTC. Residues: CASSQDRGTIQYF.

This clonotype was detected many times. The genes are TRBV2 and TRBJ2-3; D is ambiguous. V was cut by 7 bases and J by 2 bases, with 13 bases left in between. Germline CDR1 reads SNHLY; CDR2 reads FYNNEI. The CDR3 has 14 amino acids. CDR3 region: CASMGTYITDTQYF. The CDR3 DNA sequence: TGTGCCAGCATGGGAACCTACATCACAGATACGCAGTATTTT. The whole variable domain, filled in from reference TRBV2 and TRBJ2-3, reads EPEVTQTPSHQVTQMGQEVILRCVPISNHLYFYWYRQILGQKVEFLVSFYNNEISEKSEIFDDQFSVERPDGSNFTLKIRSTKLEDSAMYFCASMGTYITDTQYFGPGTRLTVL.

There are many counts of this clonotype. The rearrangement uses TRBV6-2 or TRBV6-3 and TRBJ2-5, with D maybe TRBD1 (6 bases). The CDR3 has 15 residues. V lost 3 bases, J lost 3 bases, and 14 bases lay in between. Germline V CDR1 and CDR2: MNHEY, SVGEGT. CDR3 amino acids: CASSYTSRGEETQYF. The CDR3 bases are TGTGCCAGCAGTTATACCAGCAGGGGCGAAGAGACCCAGTACTTC.

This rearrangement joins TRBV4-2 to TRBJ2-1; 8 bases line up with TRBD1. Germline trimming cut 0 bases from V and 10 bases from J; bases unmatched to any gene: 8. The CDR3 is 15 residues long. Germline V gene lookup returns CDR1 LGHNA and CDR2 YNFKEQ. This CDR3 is CASSQEERQGNEQFF. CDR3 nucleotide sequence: TGTGCCAGCAGCCAAGAAGAACGACAGGGGAACGAGCAGTTCTTC.

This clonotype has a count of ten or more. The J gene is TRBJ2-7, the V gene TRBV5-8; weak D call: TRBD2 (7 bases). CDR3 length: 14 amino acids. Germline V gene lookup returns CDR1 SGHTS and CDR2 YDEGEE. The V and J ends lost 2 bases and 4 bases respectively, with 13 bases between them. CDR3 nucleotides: TGTGCCAGCAGCTTCGGGGAGGGGGTTTACGAGCAGTACTTC. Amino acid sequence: CASSFGEGVYEQYF.

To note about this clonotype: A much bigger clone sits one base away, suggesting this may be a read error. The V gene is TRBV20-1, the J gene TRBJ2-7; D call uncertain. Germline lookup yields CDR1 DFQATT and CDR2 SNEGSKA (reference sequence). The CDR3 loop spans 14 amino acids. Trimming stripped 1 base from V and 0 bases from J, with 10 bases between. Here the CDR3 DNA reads TGCAGTGCTAGAGGAGCCGGATACTCCTACGAGCAGTACTTC. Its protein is CSARGAGYSYEQYF.

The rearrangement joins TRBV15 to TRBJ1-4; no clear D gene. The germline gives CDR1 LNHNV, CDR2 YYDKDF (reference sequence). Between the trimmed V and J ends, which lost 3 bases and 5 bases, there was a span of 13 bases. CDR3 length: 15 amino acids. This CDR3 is CATSRGRPPNEKLFF. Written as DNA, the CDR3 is TGTGCCACCAGCAGGGGGAGGCCGCCGAATGAAAAACTGTTTTTT. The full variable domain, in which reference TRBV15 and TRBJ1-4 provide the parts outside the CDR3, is DAMVIQNPRYQVTQFGKPVTLSCSQTLNHNVMYWYQQKSSQAPKLLFHYYDKDFNNEADTPDNFQSRRPNTSFCFLDIRSPGLGDTAMYLCATSRGRPPNEKLFFGSGTQLSVL.

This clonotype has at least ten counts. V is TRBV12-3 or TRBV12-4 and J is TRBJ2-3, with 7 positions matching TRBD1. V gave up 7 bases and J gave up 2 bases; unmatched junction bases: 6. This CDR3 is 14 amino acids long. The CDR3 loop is CASTPDRVTDTQYF. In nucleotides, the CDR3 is TGTGCCAGCACCCCCGACAGGGTCACAGATACGCAGTATTTT.

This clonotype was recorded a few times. CDR3 sequence reads: CASIPSTGHEQYF. CDR3 bases: TGTGCCAGCATCCCCTCGACAGGGCATGAGCAGTACTTC. The chain carries TRBV7-9 and TRBJ2-7, with TRBD1 matching 7 bases. V shed 7 bases, J shed 7 bases, and the junction held 10 bases outside the gene matches. The CDR3 is made up of 13 amino acids. Germline values: CDR1 SEHNR, CDR2 FQNEAQ (reference sequence).

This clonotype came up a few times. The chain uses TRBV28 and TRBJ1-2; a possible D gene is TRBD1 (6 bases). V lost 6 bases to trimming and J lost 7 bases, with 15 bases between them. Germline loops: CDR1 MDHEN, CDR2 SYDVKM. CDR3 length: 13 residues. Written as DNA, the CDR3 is TGTGCCAGCAGAAACAGGGACATAGCTGGCTACACCTTC. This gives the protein CASRNRDIAGYTF.

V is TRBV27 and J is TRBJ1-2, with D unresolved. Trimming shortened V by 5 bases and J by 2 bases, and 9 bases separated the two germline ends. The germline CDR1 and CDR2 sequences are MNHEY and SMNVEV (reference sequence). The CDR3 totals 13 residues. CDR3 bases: TGTGCCAGCAGTGCTATTGGGAACTATGGCTACACCTTC. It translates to CASSAIGNYGYTF.

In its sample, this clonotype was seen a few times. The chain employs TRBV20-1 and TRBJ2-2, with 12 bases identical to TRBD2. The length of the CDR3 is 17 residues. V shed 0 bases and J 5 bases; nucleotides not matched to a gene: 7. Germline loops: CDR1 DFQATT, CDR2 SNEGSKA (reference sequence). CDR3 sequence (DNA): TGCAGTGCTAGAGATCTAGCGGGAGGGTCTCCGACCGGGGAGCTGTTTTTT. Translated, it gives CSARDLAGGSPTGELFF.

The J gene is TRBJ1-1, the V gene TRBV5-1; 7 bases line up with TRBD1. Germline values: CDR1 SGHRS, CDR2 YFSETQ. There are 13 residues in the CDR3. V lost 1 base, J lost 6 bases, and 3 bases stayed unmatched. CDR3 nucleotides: TGCGCCAGCAGCTTGCAGGGGGTCGCTGAAGCTTTCTTT. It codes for CASSLQGVAEAFF.

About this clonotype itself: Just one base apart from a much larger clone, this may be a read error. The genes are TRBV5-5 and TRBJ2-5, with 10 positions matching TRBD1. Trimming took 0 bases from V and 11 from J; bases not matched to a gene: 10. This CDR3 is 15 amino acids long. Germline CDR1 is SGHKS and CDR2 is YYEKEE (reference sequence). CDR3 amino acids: CASSLGGTGVNEQYF. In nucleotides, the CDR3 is TGTGCCAGCAGCTTGGGTGGGACAGGGGTCAATGAGCAGTACTTC.

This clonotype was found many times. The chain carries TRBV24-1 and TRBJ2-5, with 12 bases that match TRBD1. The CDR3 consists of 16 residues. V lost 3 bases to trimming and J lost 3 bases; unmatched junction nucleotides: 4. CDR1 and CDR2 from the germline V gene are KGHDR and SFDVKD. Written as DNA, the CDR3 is TGTGCCACCAGTGATCCGGGACAGGGGGCGGAAGAGACCCAGTACTTC. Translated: CATSDPGQGAEETQYF.

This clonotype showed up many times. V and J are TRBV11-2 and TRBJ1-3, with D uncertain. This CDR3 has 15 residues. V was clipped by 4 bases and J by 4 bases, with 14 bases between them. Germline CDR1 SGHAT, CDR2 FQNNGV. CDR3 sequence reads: CASSWDPIGGNTIYF. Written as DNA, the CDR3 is TGTGCCAGCAGCTGGGATCCCATAGGGGGAAACACCATATATTTT.